Below are 27 T cell receptor beta chains sequenced from a single sample in a study of cytomegalovirus exposure and HLA in healthy donors. Primers for the PCR totalled 60 Vbeta and 13 Jbeta. Only in-frame clones appear in the TCRdb table, and some are missing; sequencing was by immunoSEQ multiplex PCR. The sample data list about 67,000 clones. Sample: PBMCs. Source of these receptors: a middle-aged woman in good health and CMV-seropositive.

The chain has TRBV5-1 and TRBJ2-2, with 8 bases lining up with TRBD1. The ends lost 6 bases at V and 4 bases at J; junction bases unmatched: 11. Germline V gene lookup returns CDR1 SGHRS and CDR2 YFSETQ. The CDR3 is 16 amino acids. The DNA of the CDR3 is TGCGCCAGCAAGATTGTCCAGGGGGCCGCCACCGGGGAGCTGTTTTTT. The encoded protein is CASKIVQGAATGELFF.

J is TRBJ2-2 and V is TRBV23-1; maybe TRBD1 (5 bases). TRBV23-1 is identified as an open reading frame with a role that is uncertain. With 2 bases removed from V and 5 bases from J, the gap between germline ends came to 15 bases. The CDR3 runs 16 residues. The CDR3 DNA follows: TGCGCCAGCAGTCAACCGACAGTTAGGGTTACCGGGGAGCTGTTTTTT. This gives the protein CASSQPTVRVTGELFF.

The genes are TRBV9 and TRBJ1-5; a weak D match, TRBD1 (6 bases). Germline CDR1 SGDLS, CDR2 YYNGEE. Trimming pared 4 bases from V and 0 bases from J, leaving 11 bases between. This CDR3 comprises 15 residues. The CDR3 protein is CASSPGQYSNQPQHF. In DNA, the CDR3 is TGTGCCAGCAGCCCTGGACAGTATAGCAATCAGCCCCAGCATTTT. Based on the CDR3 plus reference TRBV9 and TRBJ1-5, the full variable domain is DSGVTQTPKHLITATGQRVTLRCSPRSGDLSVYWYQQSLDQGLQFLIQYYNGEERAKGNILERFSAQQFPDLHSELNLSSLELGDSALYFCASSPGQYSNQPQHFGDGTRLSIL.

The rearrangement uses TRBV5-1 and TRBJ2-5, with 7 bases aligning to TRBD1. The J segment lost 5 bases and the V segment lost 1 base, leaving 8 bases of the junction unmatched. This CDR3 region has 15 residues. CDR1 SGHRS and CDR2 YFSETQ come from the germline V gene. CDR3 coding DNA: TGCGCCAGCAGCTTGATCGGGACAGTGGGGGAGACCCAGTACTTC. It translates to CASSLIGTVGETQYF.

The gene calls are TRBV10-2 and TRBJ2-1, with 15 bases fitting TRBD2. The CDR3 totals 20 residues. Germline V CDR1 and CDR2: WSHSY, SAAADI. V gave up 3 bases and J gave up 5 bases; unmatched junction bases: 14. The CDR3: CASSDYTGLAGGSQNNEQFF. For the CDR3, the DNA is TGCGCCAGCAGTGACTATACCGGACTAGCGGGAGGGTCCCAAAACAATGAGCAGTTCTTC.

The chain uses TRBV6-5 and TRBJ2-5, with 10 nucleotides matching TRBD1. CDR3 length: 16 amino acids. The trim removed 4 bases at V and 1 base at J, leaving 6 bases unmatched. The germline CDR1 and CDR2 sequences are MNHEY and SVGAGI. CDR3 DNA sequence: TGTGCCAGCAGTTCCGTTAGGACAGGGGGCCAAGAGACCCAGTACTTC. Encoded protein: CASSSVRTGGQETQYF.

The rearrangement joins TRBV7-2 to TRBJ2-1; tentative D call: TRBD2 (6 bases). Germline CDR1 reads SGHTA; CDR2 reads FQGNSA. The CDR3 consists of 16 residues. V was shortened by 5 bases and J by 1 base, with 15 bases between the two germline ends. The DNA of the CDR3 is TGTGCCAGCAGCCTCTCAGCTGCGGGGTCCTACAATGAGCAGTTCTTC. Protein sequence: CASSLSAAGSYNEQFF.

The chain joins TRBV5-1 to TRBJ2-7; TRBD1 might be the D (5 bases). The V gene's germline CDR1 is SGHRS and CDR2 YFSETQ. Trimming pared 4 bases from V and 2 bases from J, leaving 19 bases between. The CDR3 contains 16 residues. Here the CDR3 reads CASSPLSQGLTYEQYF. CDR3 sequence (DNA): TGCGCCAGCAGCCCCCTTAGTCAGGGCCTCACCTACGAGCAGTACTTC.

V gene TRBV6-1 combines with J gene TRBJ1-3; D remains unclear. Germline V gene data show CDR1 as MNHNS and CDR2 as SASEGT. V was cut by 3 bases and J by 6 bases, with 24 bases left in between. This CDR3 spans 18 amino acids. As DNA, the CDR3 is TGTGCCAGCAGTGAGATTCGGGAAGGGCCTGCCGGGGAAAACACCATATATTTT. It translates to CASSEIREGPAGENTIYF.

V is TRBV7-9 and J is TRBJ2-7; 7 bases map to TRBD2. This CDR3 has 17 residues. V was pared by 5 bases and J by 7 bases, with 20 bases of the junction left unmatched. Germline CDR1 reads SEHNR; CDR2 reads FQNEAQ (reference sequence). The CDR3 is CASSLRWGGRASGEQYF. DNA for the CDR3: TGTGCCAGCAGCCTCCGTTGGGGGGGTCGGGCTAGCGGAGAGCAGTACTTC.

This rearrangement joins TRBV11-2 to TRBJ2-7, with TRBD2 matching over 9 bases. The CDR3 totals 16 residues. Trimming at V came to 1 base and at J to 4 bases, leaving 8 bases not matched to a gene. Per the germline V gene, CDR1 is SGHAT and CDR2 is FQNNGV. The CDR3 nucleotides are TGTGCCAGCAGCTTAGCGTCGAGCGGGGGGTTTTACGAGCAGTACTTC. It translates to CASSLASSGGFYEQYF.

The genes are TRBV5-8 and TRBJ1-1; 7 bases map to TRBD1. V lost 4 bases, J lost 2 bases, and 8 bases stayed unmatched. Germline-derived CDR1 and CDR2 are SGHTS and YDEGEE. The CDR3 contains 15 residues. As DNA, the CDR3 is TGTGCCAGCAGCCCAGGGACAGCGAGAAACACTGAAGCTTTCTTT. Its translation is CASSPGTARNTEAFF.

In regard to this clone: An end of the junction does not agree with germline; a read error may underlie this. The CDR3 loop is CASIREQNQPRHF. The DNA for the CDR3 is TGTGCCAGCATTAGGGAGCAGAATCAGCCCCGGCATTTT. The chain links TRBV2 to TRBJ1-5; no reliable D call. The CDR3 is made up of 13 amino acids. CDR1 is SNHLY and CDR2 is FYNNEI in the germline V gene.

The V call is TRBV12-5, the J call TRBJ1-4, with D hard to call. The length of the CDR3 is 14 residues. The germline V and J ends were trimmed by 2 bases and 4 bases, with 8 bases remaining between them. Per germline, CDR1 LGHNT and CDR2 FRNRAP. The CDR3, as DNA: TGTGCTAGTGGTTTGCGGACTGATAATGAAAAACTGTTTTTT. Amino acid sequence: CASGLRTDNEKLFF.

Notes on this clone: The sample has other DNA sequences that encode this CDR3 too. V usage is TRBV5-1 and J usage is TRBJ2-2; the match to TRBD1 covers 8 bases. Germline assignment: CDR1 SGHRS and CDR2 YFSETQ. With V trimmed by 0 bases and J by 6 bases, 1 base remained unmatched. The CDR3 is made up of 14 amino acids. For the CDR3, the DNA is TGCGCCAGCAGCTTGGACAGGGGGGCCGGGGAGCTGTTTTTT. Translated, it gives CASSLDRGAGELFF.

This rearrangement joins TRBV6-4 to TRBJ2-3, with TRBD1 identical over 8 bases. This CDR3 has 14 residues. The junction had 2 bases not matched to a gene; V was cut back by 0 bases and J by 6 bases. In germline, CDR1 is MRHNA, CDR2 SNTAGT. CDR3 nucleotides: TGTGCCAGCAGTGACTCTCGACAGGGGGATACGCAGTATTTT. This sequence encodes CASSDSRQGDTQYF.

The chain combines TRBV6-1 with TRBJ1-5; D is unresolved. This CDR3 is built from 15 residues. V was cut by 4 bases and J by 11 bases, with 21 bases left in between. CDR1 is MNHNS, CDR2 SASEGT, per germline. The CDR3 bases are TGTGCCAGCAGTGCTCCCCTCGATGGGCCCCAGGCCCAGCATTTT. This translates into CASSAPLDGPQAQHF.

V gene TRBV11-3 combines with J gene TRBJ2-2; D is possibly TRBD1 (5 bases). This CDR3 is 15 amino acids long. Germline V lookup: CDR1 SGHNT, CDR2 YENEEA. Trimming shortened V by 1 base and J by 6 bases, and 12 bases separated the two germline ends. The CDR3 spells CASSLGGVGPGELFF. CDR3 bases: TGTGCCAGCAGCTTAGGGGGCGTAGGGCCCGGGGAGCTGTTTTTT.

The V call is TRBV28, the J call TRBJ2-1; D unresolved. The CDR3 is 12 amino acids. Germline V lookup: CDR1 MDHEN, CDR2 SYDVKM. V gave up 5 bases and J gave up 4 bases, with 6 bases separating them. Here the CDR3 reads CASSESYNEQFF. The CDR3 DNA is TGTGCCAGCAGTGAGTCTTACAATGAGCAGTTCTTC.

V and J are TRBV11-3 and TRBJ2-2, with a possible D match to TRBD2 (7 bases). This CDR3 is 17 amino acids long. Germline CDR1 and CDR2: SGHNT and YENEEA. The ends were cut back, 2 bases at V and 0 bases at J, with 13 bases in the middle. Here the CDR3 reads CASSLSGAGANTGELFF. DNA for the CDR3: TGTGCCAGCAGCTTAAGCGGGGCAGGGGCGAACACCGGGGAGCTGTTTTTT. The full variable domain, in which reference TRBV11-3 and TRBJ2-2 provide the parts outside the CDR3, is EAGVVQSPRYKIIEKKQPVAFWCNPISGHNTLYWYLQNLGQGPELLIRYENEEAVDDSQLPKDRFSAERLKGVDSTLKIQPAELGDSAVYLCASSLSGAGANTGELFFGEGSRLTVL.

V gene TRBV5-4 combines with J gene TRBJ1-2; D remains unclear. The CDR3 has 12 residues. V lost 4 bases, J lost 8 bases, and 12 bases lay in between. CDR1 is SGHNT, CDR2 YYREEE, per germline (reference sequence). Here the CDR3 reads CASSRVREGYTF. CDR3 DNA: TGTGCCAGCAGCCGGGTGAGGGAAGGCTACACCTTC.

The chain carries TRBV5-4 and TRBJ1-1; tentative D call: TRBD1 (5 bases). The CDR3 runs to 16 residues. Germline CDR1 and CDR2: SGHNT and YYREEE (reference sequence). V lost 1 base and J 3 bases, leaving 16 bases between the germline ends. The CDR3 spells CASSLIGATGDTEAFF. The CDR3 DNA sequence: TGTGCCAGCAGCTTGATCGGGGCCACGGGGGACACTGAAGCTTTCTTT. The whole variable domain, remainder taken from reference TRBV5-4 and TRBJ1-1, is ETGVTQSPTHLIKTRGQQVTLRCSSQSGHNTVSWYQQALGQGPQFIFQYYREEENGRGNFPPRFSGLQFPNYSSELNVNALELDDSALYLCASSLIGATGDTEAFFGQGTRLTVV.

The chain uses TRBV23-1 and TRBJ2-2, with 9 bases matching TRBD1. Being an ORF, TRBV23-1 has a function that is uncertain. This CDR3 comprises 15 residues. J gave up 1 base and V 6 bases, and 3 bases lay outside the gene matches. CDR3 bases: TGCGCCAGCAGGTGGACAGGGGTGAACACCGGGGAGCTGTTTTTT. Amino acid sequence: CASRWTGVNTGELFF.

DNA for the CDR3: TGTGCCAGCAGCCCGACAGGGATAGGAGACTACAATGAGCAGTTCTTC. Translation gives CASSPTGIGDYNEQFF. The rearrangement uses TRBV6-4 and TRBJ2-1; the match to TRBD1 covers 7 bases. CDR1 and CDR2 (germline): MRHNA, SNTAGT. The CDR3 covers 16 residues. The ends lost 6 bases at V and 3 bases at J; junction bases unmatched: 11.

The chain is built from TRBV7-9 and TRBJ1-1; the D gene is possibly TRBD1 (6 bases). The CDR3 spans 15 residues. Germline V gene data show CDR1 as SEHNR and CDR2 as FQNEAQ (reference sequence). Trimming stripped 3 bases from V and 5 bases from J, with 16 bases between. The CDR3 protein is CASSFRGAFGTEAFF. The CDR3 DNA is TGTGCCAGCAGCTTCCGGGGGGCTTTTGGAACTGAAGCTTTCTTT. Full variable domain (missing parts from reference TRBV7-9 and TRBJ1-1): DTGVSQNPRHKITKRGQNVTFRCDPISEHNRLYWYRQTLGQGPEFLTYFQNEAQLEKSRLLSDRFSAERPKGSFSTLEIQRTEQGDSAMYLCASSFRGAFGTEAFFGQGTRLTVV.

This chain connects TRBV19 to TRBJ2-1, with D possibly TRBD2 on 5 matching bases. Between the trimmed V and J ends, which lost 6 bases and 3 bases, there was a span of 12 bases. The germline V gene encodes CDR1 LNHDA and CDR2 SQIVND (reference sequence). CDR3 length: 14 amino acids. CDR3: CASSRDYIYNEQFF. Written as DNA, the CDR3 is TGTGCCAGTAGCCGAGACTACATCTACAATGAGCAGTTCTTC. Using reference TRBV19 and TRBJ2-1 for the parts outside the CDR3, the full variable domain is DGGITQSPKYLFRKEGQNVTLSCEQNLNHDAMYWYRQDPGQGLRLIYYSQIVNDFQKGDIAEGYSVSREKKESFPLTVTSAQKNPTAFYLCASSRDYIYNEQFFGPGTRLTVL.

The chain links TRBV23-1 to TRBJ2-5; the D gene is possibly TRBD1 (6 bases). TRBV23-1 is an open reading frame whose function is uncertain. There are 13 residues in the CDR3. The V end was cut by 7 bases, the J end by 9 bases, with 18 bases between. The CDR3 protein is CASTTGPSEAQYF. CDR3 sequence (DNA): TGCGCCAGCACGACAGGCCCCTCCGAGGCCCAGTACTTC.